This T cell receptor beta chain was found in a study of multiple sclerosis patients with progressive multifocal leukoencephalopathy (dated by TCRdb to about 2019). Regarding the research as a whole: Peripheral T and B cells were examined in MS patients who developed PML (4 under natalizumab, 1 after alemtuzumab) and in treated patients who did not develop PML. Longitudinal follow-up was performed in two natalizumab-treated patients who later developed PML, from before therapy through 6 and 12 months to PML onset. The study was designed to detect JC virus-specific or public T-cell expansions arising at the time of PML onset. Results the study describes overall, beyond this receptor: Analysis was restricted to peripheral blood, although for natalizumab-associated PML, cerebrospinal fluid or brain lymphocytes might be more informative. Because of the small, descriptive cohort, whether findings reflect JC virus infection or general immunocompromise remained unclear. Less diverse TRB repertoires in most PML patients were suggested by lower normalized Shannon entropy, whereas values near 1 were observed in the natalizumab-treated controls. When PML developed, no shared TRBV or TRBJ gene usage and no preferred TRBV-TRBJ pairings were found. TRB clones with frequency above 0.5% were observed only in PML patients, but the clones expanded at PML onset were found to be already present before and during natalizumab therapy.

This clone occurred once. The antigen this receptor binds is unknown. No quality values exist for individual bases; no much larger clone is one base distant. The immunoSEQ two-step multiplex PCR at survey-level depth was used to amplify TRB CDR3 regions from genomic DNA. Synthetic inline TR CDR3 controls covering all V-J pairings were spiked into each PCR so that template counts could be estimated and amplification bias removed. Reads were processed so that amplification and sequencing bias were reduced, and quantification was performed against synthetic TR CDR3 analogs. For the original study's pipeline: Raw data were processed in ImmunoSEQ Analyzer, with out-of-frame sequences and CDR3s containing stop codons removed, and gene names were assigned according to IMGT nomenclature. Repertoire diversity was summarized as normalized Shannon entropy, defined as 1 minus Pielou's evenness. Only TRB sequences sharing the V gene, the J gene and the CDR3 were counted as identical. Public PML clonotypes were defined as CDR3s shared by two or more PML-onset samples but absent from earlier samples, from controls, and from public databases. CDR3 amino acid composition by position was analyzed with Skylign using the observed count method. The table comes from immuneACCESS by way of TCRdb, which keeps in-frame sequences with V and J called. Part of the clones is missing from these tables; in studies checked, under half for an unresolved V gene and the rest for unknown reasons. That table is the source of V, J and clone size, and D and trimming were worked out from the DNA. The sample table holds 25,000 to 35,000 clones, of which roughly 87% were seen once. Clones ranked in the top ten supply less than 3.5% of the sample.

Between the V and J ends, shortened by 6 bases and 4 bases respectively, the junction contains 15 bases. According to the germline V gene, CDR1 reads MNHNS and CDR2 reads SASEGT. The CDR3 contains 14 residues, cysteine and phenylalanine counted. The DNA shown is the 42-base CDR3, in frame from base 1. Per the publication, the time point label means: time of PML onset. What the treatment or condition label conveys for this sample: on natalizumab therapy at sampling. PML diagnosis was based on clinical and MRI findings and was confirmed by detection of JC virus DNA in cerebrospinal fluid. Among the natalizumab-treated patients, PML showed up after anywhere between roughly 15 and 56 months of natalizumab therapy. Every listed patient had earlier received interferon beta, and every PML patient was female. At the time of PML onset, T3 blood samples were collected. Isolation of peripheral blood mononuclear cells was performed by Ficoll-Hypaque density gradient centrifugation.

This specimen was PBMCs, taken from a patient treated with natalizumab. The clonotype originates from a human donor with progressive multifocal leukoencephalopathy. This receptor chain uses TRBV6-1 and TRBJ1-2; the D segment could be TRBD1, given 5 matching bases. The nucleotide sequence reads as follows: TGTGCCAGCAGGCCCTTGGGGGGAGGCTATGGCTACACCTTC. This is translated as CASRPLGGGYGYTF.